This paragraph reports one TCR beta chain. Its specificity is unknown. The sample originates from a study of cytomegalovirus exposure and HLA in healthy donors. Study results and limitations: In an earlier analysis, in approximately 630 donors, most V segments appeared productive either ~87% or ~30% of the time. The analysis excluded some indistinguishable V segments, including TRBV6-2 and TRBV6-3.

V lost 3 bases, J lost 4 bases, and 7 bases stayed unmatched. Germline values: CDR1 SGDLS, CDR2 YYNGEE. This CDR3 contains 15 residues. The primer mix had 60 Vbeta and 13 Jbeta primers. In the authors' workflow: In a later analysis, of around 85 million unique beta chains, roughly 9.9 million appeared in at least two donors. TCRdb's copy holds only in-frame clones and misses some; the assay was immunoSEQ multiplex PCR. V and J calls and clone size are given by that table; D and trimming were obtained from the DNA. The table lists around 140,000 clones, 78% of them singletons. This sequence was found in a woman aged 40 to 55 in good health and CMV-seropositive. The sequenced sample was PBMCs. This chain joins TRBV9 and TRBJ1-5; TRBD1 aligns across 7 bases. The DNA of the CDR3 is TGTGCCAGCAGCGCAGGACAGGTTTTTAATCAGCCCCAGCATTTT. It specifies CASSAGQVFNQPQHF.